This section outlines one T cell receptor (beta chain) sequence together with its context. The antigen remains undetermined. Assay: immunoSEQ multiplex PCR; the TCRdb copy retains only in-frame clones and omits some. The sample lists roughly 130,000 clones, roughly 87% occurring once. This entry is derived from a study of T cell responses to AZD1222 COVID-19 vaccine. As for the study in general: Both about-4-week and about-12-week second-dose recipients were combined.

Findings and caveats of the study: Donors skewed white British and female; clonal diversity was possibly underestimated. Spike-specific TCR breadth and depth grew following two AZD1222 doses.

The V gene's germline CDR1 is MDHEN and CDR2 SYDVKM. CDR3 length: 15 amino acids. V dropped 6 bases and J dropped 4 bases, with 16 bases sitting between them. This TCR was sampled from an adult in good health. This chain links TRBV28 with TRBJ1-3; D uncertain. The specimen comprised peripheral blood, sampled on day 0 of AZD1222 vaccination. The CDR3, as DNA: TGTGCCAGCAGGGAAAGGCCCCCTTCGGGAAACACCATATATTTT. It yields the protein CASRERPPSGNTIYF.